A single sample gave rise to the 29 T cell receptor beta chains below, sequenced in a study of PD-L1 blockade in urothelial cancer. Profiled with immunoSEQ multiplex PCR; TCRdb holds only in-frame clones, not every one. The table shows roughly 110,000 clones, with approximately 90% occurring only once. The time point: peripheral blood 6 weeks after treatment start. The sequenced sample was PBMCs, obtained around atezolizumab (anti-PD-L1) treatment. The origin of the receptors is a man aged 55 to 69 with urothelial cancer.

The chain uses TRBV15 and TRBJ1-5; unclear D gene. CDR3 size: 16 residues. Germline loops: CDR1 LNHNV, CDR2 YYDKDF (reference sequence). Trimming removed 0 bases at V and 1 base at J, with 10 bases between. The CDR3 loop is CATSRDLAGSNQPQHF. The CDR3 DNA is TGTGCCACCAGCAGAGATCTGGCGGGGAGCAATCAGCCCCAGCATTTT. The full variable domain, rest sourced from reference TRBV15 and TRBJ1-5, is DAMVIQNPRYQVTQFGKPVTLSCSQTLNHNVMYWYQQKSSQAPKLLFHYYDKDFNNEADTPDNFQSRRPNTSFCFLDIRSPGLGDTAMYLCATSRDLAGSNQPQHFGDGTRLSIL.

The J gene is TRBJ2-3, the V gene TRBV9; D is perhaps TRBD2 (6 bases). The V end lost 0 bases, the J end lost 3 bases, and 11 bases lay between the germline ends. The germline V gene has CDR1 SGDLS and CDR2 YYNGEE. The CDR3 has 15 amino acids. The CDR3 sequence is CASSVEEGWTDTQYF. Here the CDR3 DNA reads TGTGCCAGCAGCGTAGAGGAGGGTTGGACAGATACGCAGTATTTT.

This clone is a singleton in its sample. The CDR3 loop is CATSRVKLAGENEQFF. The DNA for the CDR3 is TGTGCCACCAGCAGAGTCAAACTAGCGGGAGAAAATGAGCAGTTCTTC. The chain is built from TRBV15 and TRBJ2-1, with TRBD2 matching 11 bases. After removal of 1 base from V and 7 bases from J, the junction contained 6 bases not matched to a gene. This CDR3 region has 16 residues. Germline assignment: CDR1 LNHNV and CDR2 YYDKDF (reference sequence).

The chain uses TRBV7-2 and TRBJ2-1, with D possibly TRBD2 on 5 matching bases. The CDR3 consists of 14 residues. The germline V and J ends were trimmed by 1 base and 10 bases, with 14 bases remaining between them. CDR1 SGHTA and CDR2 FQGNSA come from the germline V gene. The CDR3 DNA reads TGTGCCAGCAGCTTAGGAATGGGAGTAAGGGAGCAGTTCTTC. Protein sequence: CASSLGMGVREQFF.

The CDR3 bases are TGCGCCAGCAGCATTGCACAGGGATCCAAAGAGACCCAGTACTTC. Amino acids: CASSIAQGSKETQYF. The V and J genes are TRBV5-1 and TRBJ2-5; D may be TRBD1 (6 bases). Per germline, CDR1 SGHRS and CDR2 YFSETQ. The CDR3 length is 15 residues. The V end lost 4 bases, the J end lost 3 bases, and 16 bases lay between the germline ends.

V and J are TRBV7-8 and TRBJ2-7; 7 bases are shared with TRBD1. Germline V gene data show CDR1 as SGHVS and CDR2 as FQNEAQ. The V and J ends lost 5 bases and 6 bases, in that order; junction bases with no gene match: 7. This CDR3 region has 13 residues. The CDR3 coding sequence is TGTGCCAGCAGCATAGAGACAGGGAGCGAGCAGTACTTC. Protein sequence: CASSIETGSEQYF.

The V call is TRBV12-2, the J call TRBJ1-6; no DNA check was done on the table's D call, TRBD1. TRBV12-2 has pseudogene status. The CDR3 totals 17 residues. As DNA, the CDR3 is TGTGCAAGTCGCCTCGGACAAGACCGGGCGTGGGTGCCACCCCTCCACTTT. Its translation is CASRLGQDRAWVPPLHF.

The V call is TRBV30, the J call TRBJ2-7; 11 bases map to TRBD1. V shed 5 bases and J 6 bases; nucleotides not matched to a gene: 3. The CDR3 contains 12 residues. Germline values: CDR1 GTSNPN, CDR2 SVGIG (reference sequence). CDR3 sequence (DNA): TGTGCCTGGGGACAGGGGGCGTTCGAGCAGTACTTC. Protein product: CAWGQGAFEQYF. Variable domain in full (rest from reference TRBV30 and TRBJ2-7): SQTIHQWPATLVQPVGSPLSLECTVEGTSNPNLYWYRQAAGRGLQLLFYSVGIGQISSEVPQNLSASRPQDRQFILSSKKLLLSDSGFYLCAWGQGAFEQYFGPGTRLTVT.

The chain has TRBV21-1 and TRBJ2-7; the D segment call TRBD2 is taken from the table without a DNA check. TRBV21-1 is annotated as a pseudogene. The CDR3 loop spans 14 amino acids. CDR3 sequence: CASREGLLFKGQYF. The CDR3 region has the DNA TGTGCCAGCAGGGAGGGACTCCTCTTTAAGGGGCAGTACTTC.

The chain carries TRBV12-2 and TRBJ2-6; the table gives TRBD2 as D, unverified against the DNA. TRBV12-2 is a documented pseudogene. This CDR3 region has 21 residues. The CDR3 region has the DNA TGTGCAAGTCGCTCGACTGAGCCCAGTGTCACATGGAACTCTGGGGCCAACGTCCTGACTTTC. Protein: CASRSTEPSVTWNSGANVLTF.

This clone was counted only a few times. The chain is built from TRBV7-3 and TRBJ2-5, with D maybe TRBD1 (5 bases). Germline values: CDR1 SGHTA, CDR2 FQGTGA. The V end was cut by 2 bases, the J end by 2 bases, with 6 bases between. This CDR3 region has 13 residues. CDR3 loop: CASSLDRQETQYF. CDR3 DNA sequence: TGTGCCAGCAGCTTAGACAGACAAGAGACCCAGTACTTC.

The V gene is TRBV9, the J gene TRBJ1-1, with TRBD1 as a possible D gene (6 bases). With 4 bases removed from V and 5 bases from J, the gap between germline ends came to 18 bases. CDR3 length: 15 amino acids. Per the germline V gene, CDR1 is SGDLS and CDR2 is YYNGEE. The CDR3 sequence: CASSYRPDSSTEAFF. The CDR3 DNA is TGTGCCAGCAGCTACCGCCCGGACAGCAGTACTGAAGCTTTCTTT.

This chain joins TRBV29-1 and TRBJ2-5; TRBD1 aligns across 9 bases. Germline V lookup: CDR1 SQVTM, CDR2 ANQGSEA. The CDR3 is made up of 14 amino acids. J gave up 5 bases and V 7 bases, and 11 bases lay outside the gene matches. This CDR3 reads CSGGTGGYRETQYF. Here the CDR3 DNA reads TGCAGCGGCGGAACAGGGGGCTACCGGGAGACCCAGTACTTC.

CDR3 DNA sequence: TGTGCCAGCAGTTTTATGGGGGGAGGTGGGGCCAACGTCCTGACTTTC. Translating it yields CASSFMGGGGANVLTF. The rearrangement joins TRBV28 to TRBJ2-6, with D maybe TRBD2 (6 bases). CDR1 is MDHEN, CDR2 SYDVKM, per germline. Trimming removed 3 bases from V and 3 bases from J, with 12 bases in between. The CDR3 sequence is 16 residues long.

This chain uses TRBV6-6 with TRBJ2-7; 8 bases line up with TRBD1. V lost 4 bases, J lost 2 bases, and 7 bases stayed unmatched. Germline CDR1 reads MNHNY; CDR2 reads SVGAGI (reference sequence). CDR3 length: 15 amino acids. Written as DNA, the CDR3 is TGTGCCAGCAGTTCAGGACAGGGAGGCGCCTACGAGCAGTACTTC. Translation gives CASSSGQGGAYEQYF.

V and J are TRBV6-4 and TRBJ1-2; the D gene is possibly TRBD1 (6 bases). There are 13 residues in the CDR3. Deletions cut 2 bases from V and 5 bases from J, with 9 bases between. Per germline, CDR1 MRHNA and CDR2 SNTAGT. The CDR3 DNA follows: TGTGCCAGCAGTGACGAGGGGGATTATGGCTACACCTTC. Protein: CASSDEGDYGYTF.

The chain carries TRBV7-3 and TRBJ2-4, with a tentative D call TRBD2 (5 bases). The V and J ends lost 1 base and 15 bases respectively, with 13 bases between them. Germline V gene data show CDR1 as SGHTA and CDR2 as FQGTGA. This CDR3 is built from 12 residues. CDR3 bases: TGTGCCAGCAGCTTAATTGCGGGCCTTTCGTACTTC. Amino acids: CASSLIAGLSYF. Drawing the rest from reference TRBV7-3 and TRBJ2-4, the complete variable domain is GAGVSQTPSNKVTEKGKYVELRCDPISGHTALYWYRQSLGQGPEFLIYFQGTGAADDSGLPNDRFFAVRPEGSVSTLKIQRTERGDSAVYLCASSLIAGLSYFGAGTRLSVL.

This rearrangement joins TRBV10-1 to TRBJ2-1; tentative D call: TRBD2 (6 bases). The CDR3 covers 15 residues. The germline gives CDR1 WNHNN, CDR2 SYGVQD (reference sequence). V was cut by 5 bases and J by 5 bases, with 16 bases left in between. The chain's CDR3 is CASSPPGSKNNEQFF. CDR3 coding DNA: TGCGCCAGCAGTCCCCCCGGGAGCAAAAACAATGAGCAGTTCTTC.

A remark on this clone: Relative to the germline gene, one junction end is altered; a read error may explain this. This chain uses TRBV5-5 with TRBJ2-5, with D possibly being TRBD1 (6 bases). Looked up from germline, CDR1 is SGHKS and CDR2 is YYEKEE (reference sequence). This CDR3 is built from 14 residues. CDR3 sequence (DNA): TGTGCCAGCAGCTTGGACAGGGCGCAAGAGGCCCAGTACTTC. It translates to CASSLDRAQEAQYF.

This chain links TRBV11-1 with TRBJ2-5; 8 bases agree with TRBD2. Looked up from germline, CDR1 is SGHAT and CDR2 is FQDESV (reference sequence). The CDR3 has 15 amino acids. Germline trimming cut 5 bases from V and 5 bases from J; bases unmatched to any gene: 10. CDR3 DNA sequence: TGTGCCAGCAGCCGGGAGGGGCCCTCTTGGGAGACCCAGTACTTC. Its translation: CASSREGPSWETQYF.

The chain has TRBV27 and TRBJ2-4, with D possibly matching TRBD1 (6 bases). Trimming pared 6 bases from V and 8 bases from J, leaving 17 bases between. CDR3 length: 14 residues. CDR1 is MNHEY, CDR2 SMNVEV, per germline (reference sequence). The CDR3 DNA sequence: TGTGCCAGCAGCCCACAGGGAAGTGAGTACATTCAGTACTTC. Translation: CASSPQGSEYIQYF.

The gene calls are TRBV5-5 and TRBJ2-7, with D unresolved. The CDR3 runs 11 residues. V was trimmed by 5 bases and J by 3 bases, leaving 6 bases between them. Germline-derived CDR1 and CDR2 are SGHKS and YYEKEE (reference sequence). The CDR3 bases are TGTGCCAGCAGACGCGACTACGAGCAGTACTTC. Its protein product is CASRRDYEQYF.

The gene calls are TRBV9 and TRBJ2-3; D not resolved. Germline V gene data show CDR1 as SGDLS and CDR2 as YYNGEE. The CDR3 has 14 residues. V lost 4 bases and J lost 2, with 11 bases in between. The CDR3 coding sequence is TGTGCCAGCAGCCCACGCCTAGTCACAGATACGCAGTATTTT. Protein: CASSPRLVTDTQYF.

The V call is TRBV5-1, the J call TRBJ1-1; 7 bases match TRBD1. The CDR3 extends over 15 amino acids. Germline CDR1 is SGHRS and CDR2 is YFSETQ. J lost 2 bases, V lost 5 bases, and 9 bases had no gene match. The CDR3 reads CASRDGQEINTEAFF. The CDR3 nucleotides read TGCGCCAGCAGAGATGGACAGGAGATAAACACTGAAGCTTTCTTT.

The chain links TRBV9 to TRBJ2-7; 7 bases map to TRBD2. This CDR3 is 14 amino acids long. From germline, CDR1 is SGDLS and CDR2 YYNGEE. Unmatched junction bases numbered 7, after V lost 0 bases and J lost 7 bases. The DNA for the CDR3 is TGTGCCAGCAGCGTAGGGGACTACCTTGGGGAGCAGTACTTC. Its protein product is CASSVGDYLGEQYF.

This clone has a handful of counts. The V and J genes are TRBV7-9 and TRBJ1-3; D remains ambiguous. Trimming left V 2 bases short and J 0 bases short, with 20 bases between. The CDR3 loop spans 19 amino acids. The germline V gene has CDR1 SEHNR and CDR2 FQNEAQ (reference sequence). CDR3 bases: TGTGCCAGCAGCTTACGAGGGTATGAAACTCTTAGCTCTGGAAACACCATATATTTT. Translating it yields CASSLRGYETLSSGNTIYF.

Note on this clone: Within the sample, other DNA sequences also encode this same CDR3. V usage is TRBV19 and J usage is TRBJ1-3, with D possibly TRBD1 on 6 matching bases. V dropped 9 bases and J dropped 4 bases, with 19 bases sitting between them. This CDR3 spans 15 amino acids. Germline V CDR1 and CDR2: LNHDA, SQIVND (reference sequence). DNA of the CDR3: TGTGCCAGCCAGACAGGTCCCGGGCGGGGAAACACCATATATTTT. Translated, it gives CASQTGPGRGNTIYF.

The chain links TRBV15 to TRBJ1-2; TRBD1 matches 10 bases. V lost 4 bases, J lost 8 bases, and 7 bases stayed unmatched. Germline-derived CDR1 and CDR2 are LNHNV and YYDKDF (reference sequence). CDR3 length equals 14 residues. DNA of the CDR3: TGTGCCACCAGCAAAAGACAGGGGGCTGGAGGCTACACCTTC. Amino acid sequence: CATSKRQGAGGYTF. Looking up the rest from reference TRBV15 and TRBJ1-2 gives the full variable domain: DAMVIQNPRYQVTQFGKPVTLSCSQTLNHNVMYWYQQKSSQAPKLLFHYYDKDFNNEADTPDNFQSRRPNTSFCFLDIRSPGLGDTAMYLCATSKRQGAGGYTFGSGTRLTVV.

This sequence joins TRBV9 and TRBJ1-4; 7 bases line up with TRBD1. Unmatched junction bases numbered 12, after V lost 4 bases and J lost 0 bases. The germline V gene has CDR1 SGDLS and CDR2 YYNGEE. The CDR3 has 18 amino acids. The CDR3 DNA sequence: TGTGCCAGCAGCCCTGGGACAGAGTTATACGCAACTAATGAAAAACTGTTTTTT. It codes for CASSPGTELYATNEKLFF.